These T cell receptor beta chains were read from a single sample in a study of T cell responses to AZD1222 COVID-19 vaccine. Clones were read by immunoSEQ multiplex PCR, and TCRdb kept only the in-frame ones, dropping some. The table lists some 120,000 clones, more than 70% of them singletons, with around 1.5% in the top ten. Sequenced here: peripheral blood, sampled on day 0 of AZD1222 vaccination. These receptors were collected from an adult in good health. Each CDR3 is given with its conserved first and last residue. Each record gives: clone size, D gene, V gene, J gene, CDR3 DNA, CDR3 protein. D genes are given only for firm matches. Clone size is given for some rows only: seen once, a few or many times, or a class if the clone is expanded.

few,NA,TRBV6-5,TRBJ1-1,TGTGCCAGCCACAGGGTTACCACTGAAGCTTTCTTT,CASHRVTTEAFF
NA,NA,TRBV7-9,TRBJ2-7,TGTGCCAGCAGCCCGGGACCCATCCATCTTCCCGTGTGGAGGGAGCAGTACTTC,CASSPGPIHLPVWREQYF
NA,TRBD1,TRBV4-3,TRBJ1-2,TGCGCCAGCAACTTTTACAGGGGCGAGGACTATGGCTACACCTTC,CASNFYRGEDYGYTF
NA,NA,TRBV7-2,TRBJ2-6,TGTGCCAGCAGCTTGGGAACCTCTGGGGCCAACGTCCTGACTTTC,CASSLGTSGANVLTF
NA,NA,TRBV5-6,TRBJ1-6,TGTGCCAGCAGAAATAGGGACGATTCACCCCTCCACTTT,CASRNRDDSPLHF
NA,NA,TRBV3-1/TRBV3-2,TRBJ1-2,TGTGCCAGCAGCCAAGACGCGGGGAACTATGGCTACACCTTC,CASSQDAGNYGYTF
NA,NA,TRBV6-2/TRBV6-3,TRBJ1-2,TGTGCCAGCAGCGAAGAAAACAGGGTCCGACTCTATGGCTACACCTTC,CASSEENRVRLYGYTF
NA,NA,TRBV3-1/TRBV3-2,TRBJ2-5,TGTGCCAGCAGCCAAGCAGGTGCAGAGACCCAGTACTTC,CASSQAGAETQYF
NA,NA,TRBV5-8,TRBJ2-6,TGTGCCAGCAGCTTGTGGGGGTCTGGGGCCAACGTCCTGACTTTC,CASSLWGSGANVLTF
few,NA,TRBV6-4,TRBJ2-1,TGTGCCAGCAGAGAGGGTGGGGGGACTGAGCAGTTCTTC,CASREGGGTEQFF
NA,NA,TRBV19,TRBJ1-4,TGTGCCAGTAGTCGGGGCCGGGACTCCCTAATTGCAACTAATGAAAAACTGTTTTTT,CASSRGRDSLIATNEKLFF
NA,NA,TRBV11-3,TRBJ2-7,TGTGCCAGCAGCTGGGGGCCAGACTACGAGCAGTACTTC,CASSWGPDYEQYF
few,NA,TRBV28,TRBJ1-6,TGTGCCAGCAGTTTGGGACAATTAAGACGCTCACCCCTCCACTTT,CASSLGQLRRSPLHF
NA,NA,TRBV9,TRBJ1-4,TGTGCCAGCAGCGTAGGGGGGACTAACGGTGAAAAACTGTTTTTT,CASSVGGTNGEKLFF
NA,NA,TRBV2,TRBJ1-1,TGTGCCAGCATACCCGACAGTATTAACACTGAAGCTTTCTTT,CASIPDSINTEAFF
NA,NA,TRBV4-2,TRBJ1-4,TGTGCCAGCAGCCAAGATCTTGTTAGTGAAAAACTGTTTTTT,CASSQDLVSEKLFF
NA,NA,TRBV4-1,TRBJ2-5,TGCGCCAGCAGCCAAGCTGGCTTCCAAGAGACCCAGTACTTC,CASSQAGFQETQYF
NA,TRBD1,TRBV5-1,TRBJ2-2,TGCGCCAGCAGCCACAGAACGGGACAGGGACAGAACACCGGGGAGCTGTTTTTT,CASSHRTGQGQNTGELFF
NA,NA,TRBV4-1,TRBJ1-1,TGCGCCAGCAGCCAAGGACCAGGGAACACTGAAGCTTTCTTT,CASSQGPGNTEAFF
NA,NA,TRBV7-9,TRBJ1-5,TGTGCCAGCAGCTTAGAAGGGACTGCCAGGAATGGAAATCAGCCCCAGCATTTT,CASSLEGTARNGNQPQHF
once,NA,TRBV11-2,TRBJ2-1,TGTGCCAGCAGTCCACCGGGGGTAGGTCCAGGTGAGCAGTTCTTC,CASSPPGVGPGEQFF
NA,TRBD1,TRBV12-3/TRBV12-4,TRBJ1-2,TGTGCCAGCAGAAGGACAGGCGTTGGGACCTTC,CASRRTGVGTF
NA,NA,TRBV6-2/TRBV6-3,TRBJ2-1,TGTGCCAGCAGCCTCCCGGGGGCCTACAATGAGCAGTTCTTC,CASSLPGAYNEQFF
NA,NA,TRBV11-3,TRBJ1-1,TGTGCCAGCAGCCAGAGCGGGGGTGTAAACACTGAAGCTTTCTTT,CASSQSGGVNTEAFF
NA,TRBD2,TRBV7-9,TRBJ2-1,TGTGCCAGCAGCTTAGTGGGACTATCCAATGAGCAGTTCTTC,CASSLVGLSNEQFF
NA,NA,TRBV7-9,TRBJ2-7,TGTGCCAGCAGCGCCAGAACAGGGAGTGGGGCCTACGAGCAGTACTTC,CASSARTGSGAYEQYF
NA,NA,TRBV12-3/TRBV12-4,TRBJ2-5,TGTGCCAGCAGCAATATGGGGACCCAGTACTTC,CASSNMGTQYF
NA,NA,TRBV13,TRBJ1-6,TGTGCCAGCAGCCCCGACAGGTATAATTCACCCCTCCACTTT,CASSPDRYNSPLHF
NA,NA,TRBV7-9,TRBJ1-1,TGTGCCAGCAGCCCCCCGAGGTTGAGAAAGAGTAATTTGAACACTGAAGCTTTCTTT,CASSPPRLRKSNLNTEAFF
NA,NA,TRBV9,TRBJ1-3,TGTGCCAGCAGCGTAGGAGCTGACAACTCTGGAAACACCATATATTTT,CASSVGADNSGNTIYF
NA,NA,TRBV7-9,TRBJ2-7,TGTGCCAGCGGACCCTGGCCCGAGGGCTACGAGCAGTACTTC,CASGPWPEGYEQYF
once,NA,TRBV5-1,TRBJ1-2,TGCGCCAGCAGCTTGGCCAGGGAACACTATGGCTACACCTTC,CASSLAREHYGYTF
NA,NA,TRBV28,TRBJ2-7,TGTGCCAGCAGTTTGCGAGGTAACTCCTACGAGCAGTACTTC,CASSLRGNSYEQYF
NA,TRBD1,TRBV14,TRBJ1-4,TGTGCCAGCAGCCAGGACCGCAGGGGGTCGGACAATGAAAAACTGTTTTTT,CASSQDRRGSDNEKLFF
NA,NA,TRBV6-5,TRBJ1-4,TGTGCCAGCAGTTACGGGGGCGGGCGGGGGAGTGAAAAACTGTTTTTT,CASSYGGGRGSEKLFF
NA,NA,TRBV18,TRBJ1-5,TGTGCCAGCTCACCAGGTCTTAATCAGCCCCAGCATTTT,CASSPGLNQPQHF
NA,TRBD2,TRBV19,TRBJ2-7,TGTGCCAGTAGTATTACGACTAGCGGGAGTTACGAGCAGTACTTC,CASSITTSGSYEQYF
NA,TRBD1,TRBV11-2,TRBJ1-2,TGTGCCAGCAGCCAGACAGGGGGCGAACAACATGGCTACACCTTC,CASSQTGGEQHGYTF
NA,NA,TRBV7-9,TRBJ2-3,TGTGCCAGCAGCCCACCCTCAGCGGAAACGAACACAGATACGCAGTATTTT,CASSPPSAETNTDTQYF
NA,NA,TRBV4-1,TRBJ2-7,TGCGCCAGCAGCCAACAACCCCTTAGAGGTGACCCCTACGAGCAGTACTTC,CASSQQPLRGDPYEQYF
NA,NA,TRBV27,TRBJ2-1,TGTGCCAGCAACGGGCCTGAGGGCCTCGTGGGGGGTGAGCAGTTCTTC,CASNGPEGLVGGEQFF
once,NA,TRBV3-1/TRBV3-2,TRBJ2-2,TGTGCCAGCAGCCATCTCAGGTCAGATGGGTATTGGTGGGGCGGGGAGCTGTTTTTT,CASSHLRSDGYWWGGELFF
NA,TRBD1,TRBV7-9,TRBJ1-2,TGTGCCAGCAGCACCTGGGACAGTGTCGGCTATGGCTACACCTTC,CASSTWDSVGYGYTF
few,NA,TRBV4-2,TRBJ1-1,TGTGCCAGCAGCCCCCTGGGACTGGGGACTGAAGCTTTCTTT,CASSPLGLGTEAFF
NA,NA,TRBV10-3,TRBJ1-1,TGTGCCATCAGTGAGTCGTCAGGGGCTTTAATTGAAGCTTTCTTT,CAISESSGALIEAFF
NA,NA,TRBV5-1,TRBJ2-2,TGCGCCAGCGGGGACGGCCGGGTGGGGACCGGGGAGCTGTTTTTT,CASGDGRVGTGELFF
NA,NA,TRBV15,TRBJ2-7,TGTGCCACCAGCAGAGATTATACAGAACGCGAGCAGTACTTC,CATSRDYTEREQYF
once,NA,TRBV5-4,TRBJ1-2,TGTGCCAGCAGCTCCCAGGGTAACTATGGCTACACCTTC,CASSSQGNYGYTF
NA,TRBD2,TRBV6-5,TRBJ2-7,TGTGCCAGCAGTTACTCGGGACTAGCGGGTAACGAGCAGTACTTC,CASSYSGLAGNEQYF
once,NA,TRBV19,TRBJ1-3,TGTGCCAGTAGTATTACGGGACGGCGTTCTGGAAACACCATATATTTT,CASSITGRRSGNTIYF
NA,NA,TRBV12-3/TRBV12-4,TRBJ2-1,TGTGCCAGCAGCCAACTTTCCTACAATGAGCAGTTCTTC,CASSQLSYNEQFF
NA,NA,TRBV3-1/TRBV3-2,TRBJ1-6,TGTGCCAGCAGCCAAGATTATCGAGGGCTAGGGACTAATTCACCCCTCCACTTT,CASSQDYRGLGTNSPLHF
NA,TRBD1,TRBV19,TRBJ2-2,TGTGCCAGTAAAAAGACAGGGGGCAGTAGCACCGGGGAGCTGTTTTTT,CASKKTGGSSTGELFF
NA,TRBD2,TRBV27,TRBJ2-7,TGTGCCAGCAGCCTTCTAGCGGCAATAGGACCCTACGAGCAGTACTTC,CASSLLAAIGPYEQYF
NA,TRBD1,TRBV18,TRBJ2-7,TGTGCCAGCTCACCCATCACCTCTGGGACAGCGTTTCACGAGCAGTACTTC,CASSPITSGTAFHEQYF